A selection of T cell receptor beta chains follows, all from one sample in a study of molecular identifiers for immune sequencing clone quantification. TCRdb analysed the PCR reads with MiXCR anew, one entry per CDR3 protein. The sample yields approximately 550,000 distinct CDR3 sequences, around 23% seen once. Sequencing was carried out using naive CD8+ T cells from blood, with Jurkat cell RNA spiked in. The receptors come from a human donor in good health. Some libraries in this study had Jurkat cell RNA spiked in. Each CDR3 is given with its conserved first and last residue. Fields, in order: V gene, D gene, J gene, clone size, CDR3 protein, CDR3 DNA. D genes are given only for firm matches. Clone size is given for some rows only: seen once, a few or many times, or a class if the clone is expanded.

TRBV28	TRBD2	TRBJ2-7	-	CASSWGRVTYEQYF	TGTGCCAGCAGTTGGGGGAGGGTCACCTACGAGCAGTACTTC
TRBV19	-	TRBJ1-5	-	CASSIPAGLNQPQHF	TGTGCCAGTAGTATCCCGGCAGGGCTCAATCAGCCCCAGCATTTT
TRBV4-3	-	TRBJ2-7	-	CASSPATATYEQYF	TGCGCCAGCAGCCCGGCGACAGCTACCTACGAGCAGTACTTC
TRBV5-6	TRBD1	TRBJ1-3	-	CASSVGQPSGNTIYF	TGTGCCAGCAGCGTGGGACAGCCCTCTGGAAACACCATATATTTT
TRBV5-1	TRBD1	TRBJ2-5	few	CASSPSRTGTGGETQYF	TGCGCCAGCAGCCCAAGCCGTACCGGGACAGGGGGAGAGACCCAGTACTTC
TRBV24-1	-	TRBJ2-3	-	CATSAGDRRTDTQYF	TGTGCCACCAGTGCGGGGGACAGACGCACAGATACGCAGTATTTT
TRBV4-3	-	TRBJ1-3	-	CASSQGSSGAGNTIYF	TGCGCCAGCAGCCAAGGGTCTTCAGGGGCGGGAAACACCATATATTTT
TRBV7-8	-	TRBJ1-4	-	CASSLSCRERREKLFF	TGTGCCAGCAGCTTAAGTTGTCGAGAGAGGAGGGAAAAACTGTTTTTT
TRBV7-6	-	TRBJ2-3	many	CASSSQAERTDTQYF	TGTGCCAGCAGCTCACAAGCGGAGCGCACAGATACGCAGTATTTT
TRBV4-3	-	TRBJ2-2	many	CASSQDWGGARPTGELFF	TGCGCCAGCAGCCAAGATTGGGGCGGGGCAAGACCCACCGGGGAGCTGTTTTTT
TRBV7-2	-	TRBJ2-5	-	CASSEKQESTEQETQHF	TGTGCCAGCAGCGAAAAACAGGAGTCAACCGAGCAAGAGACCCAGCACTTC
TRBV20-1	-	TRBJ2-7	-	CSARVARSTYEQYF	TGCAGTGCTAGAGTGGCCAGGTCGACCTACGAGCAGTACTTC
TRBV10-3	-	TRBJ2-5	-	CAISDAEDQETQYF	TGTGCCATCAGTGATGCAGAAGACCAAGAGACCCAGTACTTC
TRBV28	-	TRBJ2-3	-	CASSTIYTTWASSTDTQYF	TGTGCCAGCAGTACGATTTATACGACTTGGGCGTCTTCCACAGATACGCAGTATTTT
TRBV6-2/TRBV6-3	-	TRBJ1-1	-	CASIRSENTEAFF	TGTGCCAGTATCAGGAGTGAGAACACTGAAGCTTTCTTT
TRBV29-1	TRBD1	TRBJ1-2	few	CSARGQNLYYGYTF	TGCAGCGCCAGGGGACAGAACCTTTACTATGGCTACACCTTC
TRBV19	-	TRBJ1-6	-	CASSPSGAPLHF	TGTGCCAGTAGTCCGAGCGGTGCACCCCTCCACTTT
TRBV10-3	TRBD1	TRBJ1-1	many	CAIGQGSEAFF	TGTGCCATTGGACAGGGGTCGGAGGCTTTCTTT
TRBV12-3/TRBV12-4	TRBD2	TRBJ2-3	-	CASSLWAGGPTTDTQYF	TGTGCCAGCAGTTTATGGGCGGGGGGTCCGACCACAGATACGCAGTATTTT
TRBV9	TRBD1	TRBJ2-5	few	CASSVEGRGHETQYF	TGTGCCAGCAGCGTAGAGGGCAGGGGGCACGAGACCCAGTACTTC
TRBV7-9	-	TRBJ1-3	-	CASSTGSDDTIYF	TGTGCCAGCAGCACAGGGTCGGATGACACCATATATTTT
TRBV7-9	TRBD1	TRBJ1-2	-	CASGLARDRGDGYTF	TGTGCCAGCGGCTTAGCTCGTGACAGGGGAGATGGCTACACCTTC
TRBV7-9	-	TRBJ2-2	-	CASSLDTYTGELFF	TGTGCCAGCAGCTTAGATACCTACACCGGGGAGCTGTTTTTT
TRBV13	-	TRBJ2-6	many	CASSLGGFNAGANVLTF	TGTGCCAGCAGCTTAGGGGGGTTTAACGCTGGGGCCAACGTCCTGACTTTC
TRBV11-2	TRBD2	TRBJ2-1	-	CASSHPGTSVLNEQFF	TGTGCCAGCAGCCACCCCGGGACTAGCGTTTTGAATGAGCAGTTCTTC
TRBV6-6	-	TRBJ1-5	-	CASSYFIGDQPQHF	TGTGCCAGCAGTTATTTTATCGGGGATCAGCCCCAGCATTTT
TRBV4-1	-	TRBJ2-5	few	CASSQGLRAETQYF	TGCGCCAGCAGCCAGGGACTCCGCGCGGAGACCCAGTACTTC
TRBV5-4	-	TRBJ2-7	few	CASSPNNLYDSYEQYF	TGTGCCAGCAGCCCGAATAACCTATACGACAGCTACGAGCAGTACTTC
TRBV20-1	-	TRBJ2-5	-	CGAIFLVNSLSQETQYF	TGCGGTGCTATATTCCTCGTAAACTCCTTGTCTCAAGAGACCCAGTACTTC
TRBV19	TRBD1	TRBJ1-1	-	CASIPTGAGTEAFF	TGTGCCAGTATCCCGACAGGGGCGGGAACTGAAGCTTTCTTT
TRBV7-9	-	TRBJ2-5	few	CASSSRGGVGEETQYF	TGTGCCAGCAGCTCCCGTGGAGGGGTAGGGGAAGAGACCCAGTACTTC
TRBV5-3	-	TRBJ2-7	once	CASSAAREVYEQYF	TGTGCCAGCAGCGCGGCACGCGAGGTCTACGAGCAGTACTTC
TRBV7-9	-	TRBJ1-4	-	CASSFPRGSYEKLIF	TGTGCCAGCAGCTTCCCGCGAGGATCTTATGAAAAACTGATTTTT
TRBV27	-	TRBJ1-1	many	CASRGAGNTEAFF	TGTGCCAGCAGGGGGGCAGGAAACACTGAAGCTTTCTTT
TRBV29-1	TRBD1	TRBJ2-5	many	CSVEPEQGGPETQYF	TGCAGCGTTGAGCCCGAACAGGGGGGTCCAGAGACCCAGTACTTC
TRBV10-3	-	TRBJ2-7	-	CAISGSSSYEQYF	TGTGCCATCAGTGGTTCAAGCTCCTACGAGCAGTACTTC
TRBV4-1	TRBD2	TRBJ2-1	-	CASSQAGLDDEQFF	TGCGCCAGCAGCCAAGCGGGACTAGACGATGAGCAGTTCTTC
TRBV7-9	-	TRBJ1-1	-	CARSLVGTEAFF	TGTGCCAGAAGCTTAGTCGGGACTGAAGCTTTCTTT
TRBV6-2/TRBV6-3	-	TRBJ2-5	-	CASSKEGVGPHYQETQYF	TGTGCCAGCAGTAAGGAAGGCGTGGGCCCGCACTACCAAGAGACCCAGTACTTC
TRBV23-1	TRBD1	TRBJ1-6	-	CASKNRTGFSPSPLHF	TGCGCCAGCAAAAATCGGACAGGGTTCTCTCCCTCACCCCTCCACTTT
TRBV9	-	TRBJ2-1	-	CASSVANNPTYNEQFF	TGTGCCAGCAGCGTAGCCAACAATCCTACCTACAATGAGCAGTTCTTC
TRBV4-3	-	TRBJ1-1	-	CASSQGLNAEAFF	TGCGCCAGCAGCCAAGGTCTCAACGCTGAAGCTTTCTTT
TRBV2	-	TRBJ2-6	-	CASSGAPSGANVLTF	TGTGCCAGCAGTGGTGCGCCCTCTGGGGCCAACGTCCTGACTTTC
TRBV12-3/TRBV12-4	-	TRBJ1-2	many	CASSLTVNYGYTF	TGTGCCAGCAGTCTTACAGTCAACTATGGCTACACCTTC
TRBV6-2/TRBV6-3	TRBD2	TRBJ2-7	few	CASRSGLAGEYEQYF	TGTGCCAGCAGATCCGGACTAGCGGGAGAATACGAGCAGTACTTC
TRBV11-2	-	TRBJ2-1	few	CASSLIPTDYNEQFF	TGTGCCAGCAGCTTAATACCCACAGACTACAATGAGCAGTTCTTC
TRBV15	-	TRBJ2-7	-	CATSSTLGGEQYF	TGTGCCACCAGCTCAACTCTTGGGGGCGAGCAGTACTTC
TRBV2	TRBD1	TRBJ2-3	many	CASSPRQGWTDTQYF	TGTGCCAGCAGCCCGAGACAGGGGTGGACAGATACGCAGTATTTT
TRBV13	-	TRBJ2-3	-	CASSSLADPGGTDTQYF	TGTGCCAGCAGCTCCTTAGCCGACCCTGGTGGCACAGATACGCAGTATTTT
TRBV12-3/TRBV12-4	-	TRBJ1-1	-	CASSPAGGVRFTEAFF	TGTGCCAGCAGCCCCGCGGGGGGCGTAAGGTTCACTGAAGCTTTCTTT
TRBV9	-	TRBJ2-7	-	CASSVNTGQVEQYF	TGTGCCAGCAGCGTCAACACAGGGCAGGTCGAGCAGTACTTC
TRBV12-3/TRBV12-4	-	TRBJ2-3	many	CASSWRGSTDTQYF	TGTGCCAGCAGTTGGAGGGGCTCTACAGATACGCAGTATTTT
TRBV29-1	TRBD2	TRBJ2-1	-	CSVDGSGGLAPDEQFF	TGCAGCGTTGACGGTTCGGGGGGACTAGCGCCGGATGAGCAGTTCTTC
TRBV27	TRBD1	TRBJ1-1	-	CASRQGASTEAFF	TGTGCCAGCAGGCAGGGGGCAAGTACTGAAGCTTTCTTT
TRBV12-3/TRBV12-4	-	TRBJ2-2	many	CASSLRRENTGELFF	TGTGCCAGCAGTTTACGCAGGGAGAACACCGGGGAGCTGTTTTTT